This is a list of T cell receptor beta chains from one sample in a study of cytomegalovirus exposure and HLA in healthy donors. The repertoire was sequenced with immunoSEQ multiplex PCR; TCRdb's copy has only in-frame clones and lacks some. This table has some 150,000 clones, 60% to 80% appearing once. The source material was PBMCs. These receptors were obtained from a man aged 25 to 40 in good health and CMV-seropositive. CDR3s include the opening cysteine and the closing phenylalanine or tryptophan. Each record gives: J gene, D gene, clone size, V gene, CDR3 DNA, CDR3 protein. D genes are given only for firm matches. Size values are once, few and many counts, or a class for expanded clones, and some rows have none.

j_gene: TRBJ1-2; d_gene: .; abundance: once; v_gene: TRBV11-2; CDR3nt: TGTGCCAGCAGCTTAGACATTACAGGGTTATATGGCTACACCTTC; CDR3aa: CASSLDITGLYGYTF
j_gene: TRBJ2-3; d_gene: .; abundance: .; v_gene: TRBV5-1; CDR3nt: TGCGCCAGCAGCACCGGGACTGATCTCACAGATACGCAGTATTTT; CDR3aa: CASSTGTDLTDTQYF
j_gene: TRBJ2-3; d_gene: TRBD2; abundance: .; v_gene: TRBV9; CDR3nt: TGTGCCAGCAGCGCGAGCGGGGGGAGGACAGATACGCAGTATTTT; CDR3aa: CASSASGGRTDTQYF
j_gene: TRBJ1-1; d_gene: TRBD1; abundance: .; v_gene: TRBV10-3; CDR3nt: TGTGCCATCAGTAAAACAGACAGGGCGGACACTGAAGCTTTCTTT; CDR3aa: CAISKTDRADTEAFF
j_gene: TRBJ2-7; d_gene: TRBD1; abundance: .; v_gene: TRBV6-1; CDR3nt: TGTGCCAGCAATCAAGTGGCTGGACAGGCCTACGAGCAGTACTTC; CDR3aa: CASNQVAGQAYEQYF
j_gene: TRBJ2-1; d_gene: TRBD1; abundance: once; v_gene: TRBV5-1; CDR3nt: TGCGCCAGCAGCCCGATTGGACAGGGCCTCGATGAGCAGTTCTTC; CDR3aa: CASSPIGQGLDEQFF
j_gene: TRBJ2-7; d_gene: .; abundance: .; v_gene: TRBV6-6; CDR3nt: TGTGCCAGCAGTTACAGGGGTAACGAGCAGTACTTC; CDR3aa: CASSYRGNEQYF
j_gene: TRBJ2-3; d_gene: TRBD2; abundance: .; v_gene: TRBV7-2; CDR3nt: TGTGCCAGCAGCCAAGGACTAGCGGGAGATACGCAGTATTTT; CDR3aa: CASSQGLAGDTQYF
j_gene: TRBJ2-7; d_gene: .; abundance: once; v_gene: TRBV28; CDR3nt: TGTGCCAGCAACACGCCAGGGGGAGGCTCTTACGAGCAGTACTTC; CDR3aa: CASNTPGGGSYEQYF
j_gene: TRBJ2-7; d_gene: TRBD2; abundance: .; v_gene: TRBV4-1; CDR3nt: TGCGCCAGCAGCCAAGTAGGTAGCGGGGGGGCTTACGAGCAGTACTTC; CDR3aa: CASSQVGSGGAYEQYF
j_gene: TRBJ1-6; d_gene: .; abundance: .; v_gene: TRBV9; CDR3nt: TGTGCCAGCAGCGAACGGGACTTGGGTGATTCACCCCTCCACTTT; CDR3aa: CASSERDLGDSPLHF
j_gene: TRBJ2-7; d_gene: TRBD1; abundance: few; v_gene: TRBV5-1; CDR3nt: TGCGCCAGCAGCTCACAGGGGTTTCCTAACGAGCAGTACTTC; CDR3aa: CASSSQGFPNEQYF
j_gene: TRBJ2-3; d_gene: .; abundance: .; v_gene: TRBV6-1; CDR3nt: TGTGCCAGCAGTGAATGGGGGCCCAGCACAGATACGCAGTATTTT; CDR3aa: CASSEWGPSTDTQYF
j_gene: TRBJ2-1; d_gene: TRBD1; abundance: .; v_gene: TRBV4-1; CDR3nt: TGCGCCAGCAGCCAACCGGGACAGGGGGCGAAAAATGAGCAGTTCTTC; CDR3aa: CASSQPGQGAKNEQFF
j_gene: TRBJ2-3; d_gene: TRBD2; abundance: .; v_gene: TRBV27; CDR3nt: TGTGCCAGCAGTTTGGCGGGGGAGTACACAGATACGCAGTATTTT; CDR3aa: CASSLAGEYTDTQYF
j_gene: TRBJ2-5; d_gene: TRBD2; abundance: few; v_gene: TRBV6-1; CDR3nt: TGTGCCAGCCACCGCGGGGGGGCCGAAGAGACCCAGTACTTC; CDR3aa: CASHRGGAEETQYF
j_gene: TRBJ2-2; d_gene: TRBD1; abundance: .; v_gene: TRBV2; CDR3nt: TGTGCCAGCACCCGGGACAGGGACCCCGGGGAGCTGTTTTTT; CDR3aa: CASTRDRDPGELFF
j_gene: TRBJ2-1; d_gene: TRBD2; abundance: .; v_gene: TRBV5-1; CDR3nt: TGCGCCAGCAGCTCAAATCGGGGGGGCTACAATGAGCAGTTCTTC; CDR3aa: CASSSNRGGYNEQFF
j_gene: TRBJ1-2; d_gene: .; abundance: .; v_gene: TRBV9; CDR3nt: TGTGCCAGCAGCGTAAGCCCAGGGGAAGGCTATGGCTACACCTTC; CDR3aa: CASSVSPGEGYGYTF
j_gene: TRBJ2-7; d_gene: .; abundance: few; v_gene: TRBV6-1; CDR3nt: TGTGCCAGTAGATTCTACGAGCAGTACTTC; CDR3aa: CASRFYEQYF
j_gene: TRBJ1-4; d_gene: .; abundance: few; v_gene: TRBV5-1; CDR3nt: TGCGCCAGCAGCTTGGGGCAGACTAATGAAAAACTGTTTTTT; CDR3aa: CASSLGQTNEKLFF
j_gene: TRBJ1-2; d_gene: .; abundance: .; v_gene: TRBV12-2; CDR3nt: TGTGCAAGTCGCTTAGTTGCCCCCGCCATGACAGAACCTGGCTACACCTTC; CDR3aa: CASRLVAPAMTEPGYTF
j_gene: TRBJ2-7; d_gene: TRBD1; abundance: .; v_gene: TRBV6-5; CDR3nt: TGTGCCAGCAGTATTGGGACAGGTCGAACCTACGAGCAGTACTTC; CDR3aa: CASSIGTGRTYEQYF
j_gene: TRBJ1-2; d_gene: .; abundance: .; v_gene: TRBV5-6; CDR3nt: TGTGCCAGCAGACTATATACGTCTAACTATGGCTACACCTTC; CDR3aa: CASRLYTSNYGYTF
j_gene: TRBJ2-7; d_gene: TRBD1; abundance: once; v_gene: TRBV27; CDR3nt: TGTGCCAGCAGTGTCGACAGGGGACAGGAAGAGCAGTACTTC; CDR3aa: CASSVDRGQEEQYF
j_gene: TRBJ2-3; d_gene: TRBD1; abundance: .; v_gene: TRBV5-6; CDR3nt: TGTGCCAGCAGCGGGTGGACAGGGGTCCGGGATACGCAGTATTTT; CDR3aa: CASSGWTGVRDTQYF
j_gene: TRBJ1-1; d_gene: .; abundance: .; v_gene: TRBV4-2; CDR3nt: TGTGCCAGCAGCCAAGGCGGGGGAATGAACACTGAAGCTTTCTTT; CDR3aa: CASSQGGGMNTEAFF
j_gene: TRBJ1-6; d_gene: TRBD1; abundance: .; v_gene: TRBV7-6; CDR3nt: TGTGCCAGCAGCCTCGGGACAGGGAGGTCACCCCTCCACTTT; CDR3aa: CASSLGTGRSPLHF
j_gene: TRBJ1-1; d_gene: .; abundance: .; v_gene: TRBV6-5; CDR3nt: TGTGCCAGCAGTTACTCGACGGGAGGACTTGAAGCTTTCTTT; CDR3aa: CASSYSTGGLEAFF
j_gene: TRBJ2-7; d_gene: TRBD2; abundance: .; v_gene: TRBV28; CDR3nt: TGTGCCAGCAGTTTGGCCTGGGGAACTAGCGGACGGTACGAGCAGTACTTC; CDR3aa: CASSLAWGTSGRYEQYF
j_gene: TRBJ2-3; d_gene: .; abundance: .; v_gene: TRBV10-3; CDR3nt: TGTGCCACCTGGGGGCAGGCAGATACGCAGTATTTT; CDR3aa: CATWGQADTQYF